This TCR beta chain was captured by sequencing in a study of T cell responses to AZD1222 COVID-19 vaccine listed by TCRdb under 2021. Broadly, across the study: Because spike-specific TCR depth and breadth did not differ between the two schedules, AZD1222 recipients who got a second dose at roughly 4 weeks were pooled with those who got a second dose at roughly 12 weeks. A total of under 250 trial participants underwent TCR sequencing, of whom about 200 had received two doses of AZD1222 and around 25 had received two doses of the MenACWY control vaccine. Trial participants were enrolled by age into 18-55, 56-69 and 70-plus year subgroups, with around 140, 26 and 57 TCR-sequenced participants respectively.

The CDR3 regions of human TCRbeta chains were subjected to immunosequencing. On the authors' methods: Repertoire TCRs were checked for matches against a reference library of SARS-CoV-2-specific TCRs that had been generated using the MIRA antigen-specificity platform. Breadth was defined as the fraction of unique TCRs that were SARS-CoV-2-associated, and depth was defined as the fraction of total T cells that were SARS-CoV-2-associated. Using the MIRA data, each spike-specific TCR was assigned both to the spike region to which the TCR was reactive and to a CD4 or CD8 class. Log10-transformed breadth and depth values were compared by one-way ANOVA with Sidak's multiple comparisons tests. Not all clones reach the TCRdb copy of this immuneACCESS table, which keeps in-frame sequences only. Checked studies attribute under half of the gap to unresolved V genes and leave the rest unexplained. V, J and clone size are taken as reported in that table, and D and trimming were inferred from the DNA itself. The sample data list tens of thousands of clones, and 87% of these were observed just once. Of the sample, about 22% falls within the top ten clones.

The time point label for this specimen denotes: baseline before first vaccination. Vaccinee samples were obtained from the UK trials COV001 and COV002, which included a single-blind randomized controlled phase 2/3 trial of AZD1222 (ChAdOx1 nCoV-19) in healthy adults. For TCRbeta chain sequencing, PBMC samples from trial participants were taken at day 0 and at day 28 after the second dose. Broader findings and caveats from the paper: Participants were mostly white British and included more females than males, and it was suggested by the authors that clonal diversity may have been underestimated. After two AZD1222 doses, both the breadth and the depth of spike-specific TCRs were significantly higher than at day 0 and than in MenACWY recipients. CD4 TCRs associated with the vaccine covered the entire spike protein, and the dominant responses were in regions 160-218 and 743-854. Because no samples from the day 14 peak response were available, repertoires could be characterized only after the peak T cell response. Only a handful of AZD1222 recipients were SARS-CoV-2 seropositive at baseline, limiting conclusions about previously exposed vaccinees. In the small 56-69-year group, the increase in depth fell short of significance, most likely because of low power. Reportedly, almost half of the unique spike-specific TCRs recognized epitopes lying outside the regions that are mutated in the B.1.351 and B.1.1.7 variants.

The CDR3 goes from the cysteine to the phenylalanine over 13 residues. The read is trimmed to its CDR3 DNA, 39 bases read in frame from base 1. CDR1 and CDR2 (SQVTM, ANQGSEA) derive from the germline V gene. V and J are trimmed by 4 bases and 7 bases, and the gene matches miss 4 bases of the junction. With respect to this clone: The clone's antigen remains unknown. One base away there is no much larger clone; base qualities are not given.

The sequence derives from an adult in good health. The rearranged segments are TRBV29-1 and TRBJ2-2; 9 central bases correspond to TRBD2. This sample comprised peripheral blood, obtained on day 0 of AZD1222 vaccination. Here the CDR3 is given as CSVGETSGGELFF. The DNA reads TGCAGCGTTGGTGAGACTAGCGGCGGGGAGCTGTTTTTT.